This TCR beta chain was sequenced during a study of blood T cell repertoires in COVID-19. Background on the study: PBMCs, B-cell-depleted T cells, or T cells provided the cDNA or gDNA that made up the material.

The CDR3 sequence is 15 residues long. V was clipped by 3 bases and J by 1 base; unmatched bases: 5. Germline assignment: CDR1 KGHSH and CDR2 LQKENI. The assay was immunoSEQ multiplex PCR, and TCRdb's table has in-frame clones only and misses some. The sample records roughly 170,000 clones, 70% to 90% being singletons. This TCR was recovered from a man aged 60 to 75 who had recovered from COVID-19. This rearrangement joins TRBV18 to TRBJ1-1, with 7 bases lining up with TRBD1. Input material: peripheral blood. CDR3 sequence: CASSPRGGENTEAFF. DNA for the CDR3: TGTGCCAGCTCACCCAGAGGGGGCGAGAACACTGAAGCTTTCTTT.